This TCR beta chain was retrieved from a study of blood T cell repertoires in COVID-19. Clones were sequenced by immunoSEQ multiplex PCR, and TCRdb holds only the in-frame ones, with some missing. The sample yields some 180,000 clones, around 85% seen once. The V gene lost 9 bases and the J gene lost 7 bases, with 15 bases spanning the gap. The CDR3 is made up of 14 amino acids. Germline-derived CDR1 and CDR2 are KGHDR and SFDVKD. Sample: peripheral blood. The chain has TRBV24-1 and TRBJ1-6; D remains ambiguous. This clonotype was sampled from a woman aged 55-75 years with acute or convalescent COVID-19. The CDR3 nucleotides read TGTGCCACCGCCCCCCGAGGATGGAATTCACCCCTCCACTTT. Residues: CATAPRGWNSPLHF.